This T cell receptor beta chain was captured by sequencing in a study of T-cell memory formation after mild COVID-19. Study context: TCR clustering was largely donor specific.

Germline loops: CDR1 DFQATT, CDR2 SNEGSKA (reference sequence). This CDR3 has 14 amino acids. Trimming left V 5 bases short and J 5 bases short, with 18 bases between. This clonotype appeared a few times. Its antigen is unidentified. The study, taken as a whole, reports: Contracting CD4+ clones were located mainly in CM and EM, and CD8+ clones in EMRA.

Researchers used 5'RACE with constant-segment primers to make TCR alpha and TCR beta cDNA libraries that carry sample barcodes and UMIs. TCRdb ran MiXCR on the 5' RACE reads and lists one entry per CDR3 protein. Of approximately 290,000 distinct CDR3 sequences in the sample, approximately 19% are singletons; the top ten hold approximately 21%. The clonotype comes from a man aged 18 to 35 who had mild COVID-19 (a few samples of this study predate the infection). Cell type and time point are not known. The rearrangement links TRBV20-1 to TRBJ2-5; tentative D call: TRBD2 (7 bases). The specimen sequenced was PBMCs or a T cell subset sorted from them (not recorded which). The CDR3 nucleotides are TGCAGTGCTGCGAGGGGGGGACCCGGGGAGACCCAGTACTTC. Amino acid sequence: CSAARGGPGETQYF.